Shown below are 6 T cell receptor beta chains from a single sample sequenced in a study of blood T cell repertoires in COVID-19. The assay was immunoSEQ multiplex PCR, and TCRdb's table has in-frame clones only and misses some. The sample has around 260,000 clones, 83% seen once. Specimen: peripheral blood. These receptors were collected from a man in his fifties or sixties who had recovered from COVID-19.

The chain joins TRBV3-1 (or the pseudogene TRBV3-2) to TRBJ1-2; 8 bases align to TRBD1. Germline V gene lookup returns CDR1 LGHDT and CDR2 YNNKEL (reference sequence). The ends lost 4 bases at V and 4 bases at J; junction bases unmatched: 8. This CDR3 has 15 residues. The CDR3 region has the DNA TGTGCCAGCAGCCGAAGACAGGGGCCAAGCTATGGCTACACCTTC. Its translation is CASSRRQGPSYGYTF.

This chain links TRBV27 with TRBJ1-5; the D is unclear. This CDR3 comprises 13 residues. Germline V CDR1 and CDR2: MNHEY, SMNVEV (reference sequence). Trimming removed 8 bases from V and 2 bases from J, with 10 bases in between. CDR3 coding DNA: TGTGCCAGCGGAAGTCAGGGCAATCAGCCCCAGCATTTT. It translates to CASGSQGNQPQHF.

CDR3 region: CASKRILNQPQHF. DNA for the CDR3: TGTGCCAGCAAGAGGATCCTCAATCAGCCCCAGCATTTT. The V call is TRBV2, the J call TRBJ1-5; D is unclear. Trimming took 7 bases from V and 3 from J, leaving 10 bases between them. The CDR3 covers 13 residues. Looked up from germline, CDR1 is SNHLY and CDR2 is FYNNEI.

This chain uses TRBV18 with TRBJ2-1; 7 bases are a match to TRBD2. In germline, CDR1 is KGHSH, CDR2 LQKENI. This CDR3 has 16 residues. J gave up 7 bases and V 1 base, and 10 bases lay outside the gene matches. DNA of the CDR3: TGTGCCAGCTCACCACTTTCGCGGGAGACAAAAAATGAGCAGTTCTTC. As protein: CASSPLSRETKNEQFF.

V usage is TRBV15 and J usage is TRBJ2-7; TRBD2 agrees at 11 bases. The CDR3 consists of 15 residues. The V and J ends lost 6 bases and 0 bases, in that order; junction bases with no gene match: 4. In germline, CDR1 is LNHNV, CDR2 YYDKDF (reference sequence). Written as DNA, the CDR3 is TGTGCCACCAGACGACTAGCGGGGAGCTCCTACGAGCAGTACTTC. Its protein product is CATRRLAGSSYEQYF.

This clone was detected once. V is TRBV5-6 and J is TRBJ2-1; D might be TRBD1 (6 bases). With 3 bases removed from V and 3 bases from J, the gap between germline ends came to 10 bases. This CDR3 spans 14 amino acids. CDR1 is SGHDT, CDR2 YYEEEE, per germline. CDR3 in amino acids: CASSSGTFYNEQFF. DNA of the CDR3: TGTGCCAGCAGCTCCGGGACATTCTACAATGAGCAGTTCTTC.